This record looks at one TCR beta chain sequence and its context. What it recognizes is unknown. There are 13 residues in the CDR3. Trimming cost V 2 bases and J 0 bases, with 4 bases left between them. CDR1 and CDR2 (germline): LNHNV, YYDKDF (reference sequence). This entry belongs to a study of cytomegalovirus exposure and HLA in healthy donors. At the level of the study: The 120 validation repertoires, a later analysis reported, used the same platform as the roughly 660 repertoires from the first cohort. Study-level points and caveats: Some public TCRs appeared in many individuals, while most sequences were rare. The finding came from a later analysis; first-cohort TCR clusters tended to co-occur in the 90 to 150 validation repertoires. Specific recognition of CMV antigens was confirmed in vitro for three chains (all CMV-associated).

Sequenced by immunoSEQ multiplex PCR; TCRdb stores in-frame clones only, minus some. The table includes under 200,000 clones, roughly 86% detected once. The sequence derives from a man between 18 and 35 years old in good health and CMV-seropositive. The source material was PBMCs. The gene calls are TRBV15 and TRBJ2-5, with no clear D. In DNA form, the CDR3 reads TGTGCCACCAGCAGATCAGACCAAGAGACCCAGTACTTC. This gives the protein CATSRSDQETQYF.